Listed here are 30 T cell receptor beta chains from one sample, sequenced in a study of neurological immune-mediated disorders. From the 5' RACE reads, TCRdb called clonotypes with MiXCR, one entry per CDR3 protein. The table lists tens of thousands of distinct CDR3 sequences, 2% to 2.5% of them singletons. Source material: PBMCs. The receptors were gathered from a man aged 45-65 years with multiple sclerosis.

This clonotype was counted at least ten times. The chain carries TRBV11-2 and TRBJ2-7; no firm D call. Looked up from germline, CDR1 is SGHAT and CDR2 is FQNNGV. The CDR3 loop spans 11 amino acids. The V end was cut by 5 bases, the J end by 5 bases, with 7 bases between. The chain's CDR3 is CASSPHDEQYF. The CDR3 DNA is TGTGCCAGCAGCCCTCATGACGAGCAGTACTTC.

In this sample, this clonotype turned up many times. This chain links TRBV12-3 or TRBV12-4 with TRBJ2-5; D might be TRBD1 (5 bases). The CDR3 contains 15 residues. V lost 7 bases and J lost 5, with 20 bases in between. In DNA form, the CDR3 reads TGTGCCAGCACCAATCTCCAGGGTACGCGGGAGACCCAGTACTTC. It yields the protein CASTNLQGTRETQYF.

This clonotype was counted ten times or more. V and J are TRBV6-2 or TRBV6-3 and TRBJ2-7; D unresolved. CDR3 length equals 12 residues. Germline CDR1 reads MNHEY; CDR2 reads SVGEGT. V was shortened by 7 bases and J by 5 bases, with 12 bases between the two germline ends. The CDR3 sequence is CASTPPSDEQYF. The DNA for the CDR3 is TGTGCCAGCACCCCTCCGAGCGACGAGCAGTACTTC.

This clonotype appeared many times. The chain couples TRBV3-1 to TRBJ1-1; 8 bases agree with TRBD1. Losses at the gene ends were 4 bases for V and 4 bases for J; bases not matched to a gene: 8. CDR3 length: 15 amino acids. Germline V gives CDR1 LGHDT, CDR2 YNNKEL (reference sequence). The CDR3 loop reads CASSPNQGAGTEAFF. The CDR3 region has the DNA TGTGCCAGCAGCCCAAACCAGGGGGCTGGCACTGAAGCTTTCTTT.

This clonotype was counted many times. This chain links TRBV12-3 or TRBV12-4 with TRBJ1-4; TRBD1 might be the D (5 bases). This CDR3 has 15 amino acids. Trimming left V 6 bases short and J 11 bases short, with 22 bases between. The chain's CDR3 is CASRRGTAGFGKLFF. Here the CDR3 DNA reads TGTGCCAGCAGACGAGGGACCGCTGGTTTCGGGAAACTGTTTTTT.

This clonotype was observed at least ten times. At one end, the junction sequence differs from germline, possibly due to a read error. V and J are TRBV7-3 and TRBJ2-5; 8 positions agree with TRBD1. There are 15 residues in the CDR3. The V gene's germline CDR1 is SGHTA and CDR2 FQGTGA. The CDR3 protein is CASSLTSDRGETRYF. CDR3 DNA sequence: TGTGCCAGCAGCTTAACTAGCGACAGGGGAGAGACCCGGTACTTC. Full variable domain (remainder filled in from reference TRBV7-3 and TRBJ2-5): GAGVSQTPSNKVTEKGKYVELRCDPISGHTALYWYRQSLGQGPEFLIYFQGTGAADDSGLPNDRFFAVRPEGSVSTLKIQRTERGDSAVYLCASSLTSDRGETRYFGPGTRLLVL.

This clonotype was counted at least ten times. The chain recombines TRBV7-2 with TRBJ2-7; TRBD2 agrees at 11 bases. The CDR3 consists of 17 residues. In germline, CDR1 is SGHTA, CDR2 FQGNSA. V shed 1 base, J shed 5 bases, and the junction held 10 bases outside the gene matches. For the CDR3, the DNA is TGTGCCAGCAGCTTAGTACCACCAGGACTAGCGGGCAACGAGCAGTACTTC. The encoded protein is CASSLVPPGLAGNEQYF. Based on the CDR3 plus reference TRBV7-2 and TRBJ2-7, the full variable domain is GAGVSQSPSNKVTEKGKDVELRCDPISGHTALYWYRQSLGQGLEFLIYFQGNSAPDKSGLPSDRFSAERTGGSVSTLTIQRTQQEDSAVYLCASSLVPPGLAGNEQYFGPGTRLTVT.

Many counts were recorded for this clonotype. The chain uses TRBV12-3 or TRBV12-4 and TRBJ1-3; D unresolved. Trimming left V 4 bases short and J 0 bases short, with 13 bases between. The CDR3 length is 16 residues. The CDR3 reads CASSSDQRGSGNTIYF. The CDR3 region has the DNA TGTGCCAGCAGTTCAGATCAGAGAGGCTCTGGAAACACCATATATTTT.

This clonotype was detected ten times or more. This rearrangement joins TRBV7-8 to TRBJ2-1; D may be TRBD1 or TRBD2 (5 bases each). CDR1 and CDR2 (germline): SGHVS, FQNEAQ. Trimming took 4 bases from V and 6 from J, leaving 10 bases between them. There are 13 residues in the CDR3. CDR3 region: CASSWGSGNEQFF. The CDR3 nucleotides are TGTGCCAGCAGCTGGGGCAGCGGCAATGAGCAGTTCTTC.

In its sample, this clonotype was seen many times. The chain couples TRBV20-1 to TRBJ2-7; 10 bases align to TRBD1. The CDR3 covers 14 residues. Germline lookup yields CDR1 DFQATT and CDR2 SNEGSKA (reference sequence). J gave up 2 bases and V 3 bases, and 4 bases lay outside the gene matches. Here the CDR3 reads CSARGTGDPYEQYF. DNA of the CDR3: TGCAGTGCTAGGGGGACAGGGGACCCCTACGAGCAGTACTTC.

This clonotype was seen many times. The V gene is TRBV5-5, the J gene TRBJ1-1; perhaps TRBD1 as D (5 bases). Germline values: CDR1 SGHKS, CDR2 YYEKEE (reference sequence). The ends were cut back, 4 bases at V and 5 bases at J, with 15 bases in the middle. The length of the CDR3 is 14 residues. The CDR3 DNA follows: TGTGCCAGCAGCCCAGGGAGGGTAGAGACTGAAGCTTTCTTT. Translation gives CASSPGRVETEAFF.

This clonotype occurred many times. The chain joins TRBV4-3 to TRBJ1-1, with unresolved D. Trimming stripped 4 bases from V and 1 base from J, with 10 bases between. The germline CDR1 and CDR2 sequences are LGHNA and YSLEER. This CDR3 contains 14 residues. CDR3 DNA: TGCGCCAGCAGCCGCGACTTCGGGAACACTGAAGCTTTCTTT. Amino acids: CASSRDFGNTEAFF.

This clonotype was detected ten times or more. This chain links TRBV20-1 with TRBJ2-6; D is undetermined. Germline lookup yields CDR1 DFQATT and CDR2 SNEGSKA (reference sequence). The V end lost 0 bases, the J end lost 4 bases, and 7 bases lay between the germline ends. The CDR3 is 14 amino acids. CDR3 sequence reads: CSAREAAGANVLTF. The CDR3 coding sequence is TGCAGTGCTAGAGAGGCTGCAGGGGCCAACGTCCTGACTTTC.

This clonotype occurred many times. The chain has TRBV29-1 and TRBJ1-1, with no clear D. CDR3 length: 12 residues. The germline CDR1 and CDR2 sequences are SQVTM and ANQGSEA. The germline V and J ends were trimmed by 7 bases and 2 bases, with 11 bases remaining between them. The CDR3 DNA sequence: TGCAGCGCTCGCGTATTCAACACTGAAGCTTTCTTT. It specifies CSARVFNTEAFF.

Ten or more counts support this clonotype. The V and J genes are TRBV12-3 or TRBV12-4 and TRBJ1-4; unclear D gene. This CDR3 region has 13 residues. Trimming left V 5 bases short and J 8 bases short, with 12 bases between. The CDR3 protein is CASSPSVGEKLFF. CDR3 bases: TGTGCCAGCAGTCCCTCGGTGGGCGAAAAACTGTTTTTT.

This clonotype was picked up many times. This chain uses TRBV20-1 with TRBJ1-2, with TRBD1 matching 7 bases. The CDR3 extends over 13 amino acids. With 2 bases clipped from V and 5 bases from J, the junction kept 5 bases outside the gene matches. CDR1 is DFQATT, CDR2 SNEGSKA, per germline (reference sequence). CDR3 loop: CSARTTGLYGYTF. Here the CDR3 DNA reads TGCAGTGCTAGAACGACAGGGTTGTATGGCTACACCTTC.

This clonotype occurred many times. The chain recombines TRBV20-1 with TRBJ1-5; the D gene is possibly TRBD1 (5 bases). V was clipped by 6 bases and J by 6 bases, with 12 bases between them. The CDR3 has 12 residues. Germline V lookup: CDR1 DFQATT, CDR2 SNEGSKA (reference sequence). The CDR3 nucleotides read TGCAGTGCGAGACGGGGGGGTCAGCCCCAGCATTTT. It translates to CSARRGGQPQHF.

This clonotype was counted many times. This chain joins TRBV29-1 and TRBJ2-1, with D perhaps matching TRBD2 (7 bases). The germline V gene has CDR1 SQVTM and CDR2 ANQGSEA. V was pared by 7 bases and J by 2 bases, with 18 bases between. The CDR3 totals 15 residues. The DNA of the CDR3 is TGCAGCGGGGGGGCGTCAGCGGGGACCTACAATGAGCAGTTCTTC. Its translation: CSGGASAGTYNEQFF.

This clonotype was detected ten times or more. V usage is TRBV7-8 and J usage is TRBJ1-5, with TRBD1 as a possible D gene (5 bases). V lost 1 base and J 0 bases, leaving 19 bases between the germline ends. Germline loops: CDR1 SGHVS, CDR2 FQNEAQ. The CDR3 has 19 residues. CDR3 DNA: TGTGCCAGCAGCTTAGATCGTAGTCGCGGGGCTTATAGCAATCAGCCCCAGCATTTT. Amino acids: CASSLDRSRGAYSNQPQHF.

This clonotype has a count of ten or more. The chain couples TRBV2 to TRBJ2-5; D call uncertain. Per germline, CDR1 SNHLY and CDR2 FYNNEI. This CDR3 is 11 amino acids long. Trimming left V 4 bases short and J 4 bases short, with 4 bases between. CDR3 protein: CASSGSETQYF. In DNA, the CDR3 is TGTGCCAGCAGTGGCTCAGAGACCCAGTACTTC. Filled out from reference TRBV2 and TRBJ2-5, the complete variable domain reads EPEVTQTPSHQVTQMGQEVILRCVPISNHLYFYWYRQILGQKVEFLVSFYNNEISEKSEIFDDQFSVERPDGSNFTLKIRSTKLEDSAMYFCASSGSETQYFGPGTRLLVL.

This clonotype has at least ten counts. The chain couples TRBV28 to TRBJ1-2; D ambiguous. Trimming took off 7 bases at V and 3 bases at J, with 21 bases between the two ends. The V gene's germline CDR1 is MDHEN and CDR2 SYDVKM. The CDR3 is 16 amino acids. The CDR3 nucleotides are TGTGCCAGCACGCCGTCCCCGGCCGGGCTGGACTATGGCTACACCTTC. This sequence encodes CASTPSPAGLDYGYTF.

This clonotype was seen many times. This rearrangement joins TRBV12-3 or TRBV12-4 to TRBJ1-5, with TRBD1 matching over 9 bases. Trimming removed 6 bases from V and 5 bases from J; junction bases left unmatched: 11. CDR3 length: 16 amino acids. The CDR3 nucleotides read TGTGCCAGCAGCCCCGGTGGGGGACAGGGCTATCAGCCCCAGCATTTT. Translating it yields CASSPGGGQGYQPQHF.

This clonotype was recorded at least ten times. V and J are TRBV11-2 and TRBJ2-2; 7 nucleotides line up with TRBD2. The V gene end was trimmed by 5 bases and the J gene end by 3 bases; junction bases not matched to a gene: 9. This CDR3 spans 16 amino acids. Looked up from germline, CDR1 is SGHAT and CDR2 is FQNNGV. CDR3 coding DNA: TGTGCCAGCAGCCCCATTAGCGGGTTCGACACCGGGGAGCTGTTTTTT. Amino acid sequence: CASSPISGFDTGELFF.

Many counts were recorded for this clonotype. The chain couples TRBV5-1 to TRBJ2-7, with 12 positions matching TRBD2. V lost 0 bases and J lost 0; bases outside the gene matches: 10. The CDR3 is 19 residues long. Germline V gene sequence: CDR1 SGHRS, CDR2 YFSETQ. CDR3 nucleotide sequence: TGCGCCAGCAGCTTGGAACCTTCTAGCGGGGGGGGATCCTCCTACGAGCAGTACTTC. Translation gives CASSLEPSSGGGSSYEQYF. Variable domain in full (rest from reference TRBV5-1 and TRBJ2-7): KAGVTQTPRYLIKTRGQQVTLSCSPISGHRSVSWYQQTPGQGLQFLFEYFSETQRNKGNFPGRFSGRQFSNSRSEMNVSTLELGDSALYLCASSLEPSSGGGSSYEQYFGPGTRLTVT.

The V call is TRBV20-1, the J call TRBJ2-2; 10 nucleotides agree with TRBD1. V shed 0 bases and J 6 bases; nucleotides not matched to a gene: 4. Germline V gene sequence: CDR1 DFQATT, CDR2 SNEGSKA (reference sequence). CDR3 length: 15 residues. CDR3 sequence: CSAREPGTGAGELFF. CDR3 DNA: TGCAGTGCTAGAGAGCCCGGGACAGGGGCCGGGGAGCTGTTTTTT.

In its sample, this clonotype was seen many times. The chain employs TRBV6-2 or TRBV6-3 and TRBJ2-2; 8 nucleotides agree with TRBD1. V was clipped by 7 bases and J by 1 base; unmatched bases: 5. CDR3 size: 15 residues. Germline CDR1 reads MNHEY; CDR2 reads SVGEGT. Here the CDR3 DNA reads TGTGCCAGCAATAACGGACAGGGGAACACCGGGGAGCTGTTTTTT. This sequence encodes CASNNGQGNTGELFF.

This clonotype was recorded many times. V and J are TRBV5-5 and TRBJ2-7, with 9 nucleotides matching TRBD1. V shed 6 bases, J shed 5 bases, and the junction held 9 bases outside the gene matches. This CDR3 spans 14 amino acids. Germline V gene sequence: CDR1 SGHKS, CDR2 YYEKEE (reference sequence). CDR3 sequence (DNA): TGTGCCAGCACCCGGGACAGGGTAATTGACGAGCAGTACTTC. Translated: CASTRDRVIDEQYF.

This clonotype was observed many times. V is TRBV20-1 and J is TRBJ1-1, with D unclear. CDR1 and CDR2 from the germline V gene are DFQATT and SNEGSKA (reference sequence). The CDR3 spans 13 residues. Trimming shortened V by 6 bases and J by 1 base, and 12 bases separated the two germline ends. In nucleotides, the CDR3 is TGCAGTGCGCCAAATGAGGAGAACACTGAAGCTTTCTTT. Translating gives CSAPNEENTEAFF.

Ten or more counts support this clonotype. The chain employs TRBV6-2 or TRBV6-3 and TRBJ2-1; TRBD2 matches at 11 bases. This CDR3 contains 15 residues. V dropped 5 bases and J dropped 7; count of bases not matched to a gene: 7. Germline V gene sequence: CDR1 MNHEY, CDR2 SVGEGT. The DNA of the CDR3 is TGTGCCAGCAGTCGACCGGGACTAGCGGCAAATGAGCAGTTCTTC. This encodes CASSRPGLAANEQFF.

This clonotype appeared many times. This chain links TRBV15 with TRBJ2-3; 12 bases match TRBD2. This CDR3 is 16 amino acids long. CDR1 is LNHNV, CDR2 YYDKDF, per germline (reference sequence). After removal of 0 bases from V and 5 bases from J, the junction contained 3 bases not matched to a gene. CDR3 sequence (DNA): TGTGCCACCAGCAGAGACCTAGCGGGGGGGCTAGATACGCAGTATTTT. This encodes CATSRDLAGGLDTQYF.